This entry lists 18 T cell receptor beta chains sequenced from one sample in a study of OX40 agonist ivuxolimab in advanced cancers. The assay was immunoSEQ multiplex PCR, and TCRdb's table has in-frame clones only and misses some. The sample shows roughly 110,000 clones, 90% of them seen only once. This sample comprised CD4+ or CD8+ T cells sorted from blood, obtained in a trial of the OX40 agonist ivuxolimab. Source of these receptors: an adult with an advanced solid tumor such as melanoma, head and neck, liver or kidney cancer.

J is TRBJ1-5 and V is TRBV4-1, with D hard to call. V was cut by 3 bases and J by 0 bases, with 9 bases left in between. Per germline, CDR1 MGHRA and CDR2 YSYEKL. The CDR3 is made up of 15 amino acids. The chain's CDR3 is CASSQGRNSNQPQHF. In DNA form, the CDR3 reads TGCGCCAGCAGCCAGGGCAGAAATAGCAATCAGCCCCAGCATTTT.

The CDR3 coding sequence is TGCGCCAGCAGCGCCGGGTCGAACACCGGGGAGCTGTTTTTT. It specifies CASSAGSNTGELFF. J is TRBJ2-2 and V is TRBV5-1; no clear D. CDR1 SGHRS and CDR2 YFSETQ come from the germline V gene. The CDR3 totals 14 residues. Trimming took 4 bases from V and 0 from J, leaving 7 bases between them.

About this clone: Sequence at one end of the junction differs from germline and may be a read error. This chain links TRBV6-5 with TRBJ2-5; D may be TRBD1 or TRBD2 (6 bases each). CDR3 length equals 14 residues. CDR1 is MNHEY and CDR2 is SVGAGI in the germline V gene. CDR3 DNA: TGTGCCAGCAGTTACGGTGGGGGGCAAGGGACCCAGTACTTC. As protein: CASSYGGGQGTQYF.

This chain uses TRBV28 with TRBJ1-4, with D possibly TRBD1 on 6 matching bases. CDR3 length: 14 residues. CDR1 is MDHEN, CDR2 SYDVKM, per germline. With 2 bases removed from V and 8 bases from J, the gap between germline ends came to 12 bases. The CDR3 reads CASSLQDRVEKLFF. The CDR3 nucleotides read TGTGCCAGCAGTTTACAGGACAGAGTGGAAAAACTGTTTTTT.

The V call is TRBV4-3, the J call TRBJ2-3; D remains unclear. V lost 0 bases to trimming and J lost 5 bases, with 15 bases between them. There are 16 residues in the CDR3. Germline loops: CDR1 LGHNA, CDR2 YSLEER. CDR3 protein: CASSQDTSARGDTQYF. CDR3 DNA: TGCGCCAGCAGCCAAGATACATCTGCACGTGGAGATACGCAGTATTTT.

V usage is TRBV18 and J usage is TRBJ1-4; D might be TRBD1 (5 bases). Germline V lookup: CDR1 KGHSH, CDR2 LQKENI. The CDR3 sequence is 15 residues long. V lost 6 bases and J lost 2, with 13 bases in between. CDR3: CASSRRRGTNEKLFF. The CDR3 DNA reads as TGTGCCAGCTCGCGTCGGCGGGGCACTAATGAAAAACTGTTTTTT. The whole variable domain, filled in from reference TRBV18 and TRBJ1-4, reads NAGVMQNPRHLVRRRGQEARLRCSPMKGHSHVYWYRQLPEEGLKFMVYLQKENIIDESGMPKERFSAEFPKEGPSILRIQQVVRGDSAAYFCASSRRRGTNEKLFFGSGTQLSVL.

The chain links TRBV28 to TRBJ1-5, with D hard to call. The CDR3 is made up of 13 amino acids. CDR1 is MDHEN and CDR2 is SYDVKM in the germline V gene. Trimming cost V 7 bases and J 0 bases, with 7 bases left between them. CDR3 region: CASNVVSNQPQHF. Here the CDR3 DNA reads TGTGCCAGCAATGTGGTTAGCAATCAGCCCCAGCATTTT.

This clone was found a few times. V is TRBV11-2 and J is TRBJ1-1, with D possibly being TRBD1 (5 bases). V shed 6 bases and J shed 1 base, with 15 bases lying between them. In germline, CDR1 is SGHAT, CDR2 FQNNGV. The CDR3 spans 15 residues. The CDR3 sequence: CASRRPGGRNTEAFF. The CDR3 nucleotides are TGTGCCAGCAGACGCCCGGGGGGAAGGAACACTGAAGCTTTCTTT.

The J gene is TRBJ2-7, the V gene TRBV7-9, with D tentatively TRBD1 or TRBD2 (6 bases each). Trimming took off 0 bases at V and 2 bases at J, with 8 bases between the two ends. The CDR3 sequence is 14 residues long. Germline CDR1 SEHNR, CDR2 FQNEAQ (reference sequence). The CDR3 is CASSLAGGTYEQYF. In DNA, the CDR3 is TGTGCCAGCAGCTTAGCCGGGGGCACCTACGAGCAGTACTTC.

The chain carries TRBV7-2 and TRBJ2-6; D remains ambiguous. Per the germline V gene, CDR1 is SGHTA and CDR2 is FQGNSA. The CDR3 covers 17 residues. The germline V and J ends were trimmed by 3 bases and 0 bases, with 12 bases remaining between them. Here the CDR3 reads CASSFLTSSSGANVLTF. The CDR3 DNA sequence: TGTGCCAGCAGCTTCTTAACCAGCAGCTCTGGGGCCAACGTCCTGACTTTC.

The rearrangement joins TRBV18 to TRBJ2-3; 14 nucleotides align to TRBD2. The germline V gene encodes CDR1 KGHSH and CDR2 LQKENI. CDR3 length: 17 residues. J was trimmed by 2 bases and V by 5 bases; bases with no gene match: 6. The CDR3 reads CASSLSTSGGVTDTQYF. CDR3 DNA sequence: TGTGCCAGCTCATTATCGACTAGCGGGGGGGTCACAGATACGCAGTATTTT. Full variable domain (remainder filled in from reference TRBV18 and TRBJ2-3): NAGVMQNPRHLVRRRGQEARLRCSPMKGHSHVYWYRQLPEEGLKFMVYLQKENIIDESGMPKERFSAEFPKEGPSILRIQQVVRGDSAAYFCASSLSTSGGVTDTQYFGPGTRLTVL.

V and J are TRBV7-2 and TRBJ1-1; maybe TRBD1 (6 bases). Germline CDR1 reads SGHTA; CDR2 reads FQGNSA. V was clipped by 2 bases and J by 8 bases, with 12 bases between them. The CDR3 consists of 13 residues. The CDR3 loop is CASSLSGGQEAFF. CDR3 DNA: TGTGCCAGCAGCTTATCAGGAGGACAGGAAGCTTTCTTT.

The CDR3 region is CASRSIQGAMDQPQHF. The CDR3 DNA reads as TGTGCCAGTAGGTCCATACAGGGGGCGATGGATCAGCCCCAGCATTTT. The V call is TRBV19, the J call TRBJ1-5, with 9 nucleotides matching TRBD1. CDR3 length: 16 amino acids. CDR1 and CDR2 from the germline V gene are LNHDA and SQIVND (reference sequence). With V trimmed by 6 bases and J by 5 bases, 11 bases remained unmatched.

The J gene is TRBJ1-2, the V gene TRBV6-5; no clear D gene. Looked up from germline, CDR1 is MNHEY and CDR2 is SVGAGI. V lost 0 bases and J lost 8, with 13 bases in between. The CDR3 has 14 residues. The CDR3 DNA reads as TGTGCCAGCAGTTACTCAAGAGCCTCCGGCGGCTACACCTTC. This codes for CASSYSRASGGYTF.

The CDR3: CASSFTLGEGARNTEAFF. The CDR3 DNA reads TGTGCCAGCAGTTTTACCCTTGGGGAGGGGGCTCGGAACACTGAAGCTTTCTTT. The rearrangement joins TRBV28 to TRBJ1-1; 7 bases are a match to TRBD1. The V and J ends lost 3 bases and 1 base, in that order; junction bases with no gene match: 14. In germline, CDR1 is MDHEN, CDR2 SYDVKM. The CDR3 is 18 amino acids. The variable domain in full, completed from reference TRBV28 and TRBJ1-1, reads DVKVTQSSRYLVKRTGEKVFLECVQDMDHENMFWYRQDPGLGLRLIYFSYDVKMKEKGDIPEGYSVSREKKERFSLILESASTNQTSMYLCASSFTLGEGARNTEAFFGQGTRLTVV.

The chain carries TRBV2 and TRBJ2-7; TRBD1 agrees at 10 bases. V was pared by 5 bases and J by 4 bases, with 5 bases of the junction left unmatched. Germline values: CDR1 SNHLY, CDR2 FYNNEI. CDR3 length: 14 amino acids. CDR3: CASSSGTGAYEQYF. The CDR3 nucleotides are TGTGCCAGCAGTTCGGGGACAGGGGCTTACGAGCAGTACTTC.

The chain joins TRBV28 to TRBJ1-2; the match to TRBD1 covers 7 bases. J was trimmed by 1 base and V by 6 bases; bases with no gene match: 8. The CDR3 consists of 15 residues. Germline V gene lookup returns CDR1 MDHEN and CDR2 SYDVKM. As DNA, the CDR3 is TGTGCCAGCAGCACTGGACAGGAACTTAACTATGGCTACACCTTC. Protein sequence: CASSTGQELNYGYTF.

The V call is TRBV19, the J call TRBJ2-1; the D gene is possibly TRBD1 (6 bases). Germline loops: CDR1 LNHDA, CDR2 SQIVND (reference sequence). The germline V and J ends were trimmed by 4 bases and 5 bases, with 15 bases remaining between them. The CDR3 loop spans 15 amino acids. CDR3 amino acids: CASSTRQVVDNEQFF. As DNA, the CDR3 is TGTGCCAGTAGTACAAGACAGGTCGTCGACAATGAGCAGTTCTTC.